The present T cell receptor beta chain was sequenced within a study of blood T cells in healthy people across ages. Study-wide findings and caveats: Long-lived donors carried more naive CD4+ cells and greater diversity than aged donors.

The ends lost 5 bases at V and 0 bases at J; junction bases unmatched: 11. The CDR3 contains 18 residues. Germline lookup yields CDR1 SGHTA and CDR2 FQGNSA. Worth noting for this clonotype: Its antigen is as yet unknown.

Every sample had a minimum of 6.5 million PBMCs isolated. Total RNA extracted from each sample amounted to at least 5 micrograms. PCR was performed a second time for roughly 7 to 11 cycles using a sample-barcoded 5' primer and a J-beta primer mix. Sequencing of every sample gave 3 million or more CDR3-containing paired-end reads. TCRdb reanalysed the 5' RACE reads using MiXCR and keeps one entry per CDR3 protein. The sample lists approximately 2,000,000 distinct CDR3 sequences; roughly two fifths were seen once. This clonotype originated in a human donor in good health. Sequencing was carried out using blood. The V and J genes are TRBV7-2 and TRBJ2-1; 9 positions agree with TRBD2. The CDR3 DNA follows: TGTGCCAGCAGCCCGAAAACTAGCGGGTCCCCCTCCTACAATGAGCAGTTCTTC. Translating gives CASSPKTSGSPSYNEQFF.